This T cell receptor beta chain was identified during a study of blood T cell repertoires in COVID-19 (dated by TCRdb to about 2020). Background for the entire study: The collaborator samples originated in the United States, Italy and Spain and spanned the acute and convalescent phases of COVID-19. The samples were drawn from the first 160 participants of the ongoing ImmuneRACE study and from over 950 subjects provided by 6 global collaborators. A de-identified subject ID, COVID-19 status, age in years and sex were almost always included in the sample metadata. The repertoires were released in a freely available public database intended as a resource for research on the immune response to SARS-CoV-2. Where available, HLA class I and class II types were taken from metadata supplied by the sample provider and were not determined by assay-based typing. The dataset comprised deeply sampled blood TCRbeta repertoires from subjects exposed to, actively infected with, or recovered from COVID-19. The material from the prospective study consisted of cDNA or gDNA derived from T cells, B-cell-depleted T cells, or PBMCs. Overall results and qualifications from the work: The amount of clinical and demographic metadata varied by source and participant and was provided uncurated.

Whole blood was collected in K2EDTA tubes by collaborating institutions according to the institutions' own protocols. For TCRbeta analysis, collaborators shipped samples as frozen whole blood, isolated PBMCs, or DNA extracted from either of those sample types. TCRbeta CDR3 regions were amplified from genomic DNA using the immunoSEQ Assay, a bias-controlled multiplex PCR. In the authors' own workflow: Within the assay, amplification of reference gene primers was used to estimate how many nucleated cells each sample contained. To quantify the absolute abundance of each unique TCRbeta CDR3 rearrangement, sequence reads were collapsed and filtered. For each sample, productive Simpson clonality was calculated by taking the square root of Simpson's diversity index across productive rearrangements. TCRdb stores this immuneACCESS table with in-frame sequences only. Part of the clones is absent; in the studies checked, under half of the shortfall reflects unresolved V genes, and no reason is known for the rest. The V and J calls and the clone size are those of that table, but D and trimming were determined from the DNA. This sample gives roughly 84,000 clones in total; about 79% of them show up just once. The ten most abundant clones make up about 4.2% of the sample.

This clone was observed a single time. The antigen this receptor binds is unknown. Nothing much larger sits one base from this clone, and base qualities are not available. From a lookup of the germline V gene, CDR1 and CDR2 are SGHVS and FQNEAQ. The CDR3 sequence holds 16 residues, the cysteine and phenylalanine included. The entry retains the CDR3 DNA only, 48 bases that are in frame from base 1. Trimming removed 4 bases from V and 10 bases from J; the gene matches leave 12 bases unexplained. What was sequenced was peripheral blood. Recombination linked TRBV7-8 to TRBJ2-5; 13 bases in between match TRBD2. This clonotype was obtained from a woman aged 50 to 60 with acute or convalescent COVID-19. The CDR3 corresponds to CASSWKQQTSGGNQYF. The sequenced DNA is TGTGCCAGCAGCTGGAAGCAACAGACTAGCGGGGGGAACCAGTACTTC.